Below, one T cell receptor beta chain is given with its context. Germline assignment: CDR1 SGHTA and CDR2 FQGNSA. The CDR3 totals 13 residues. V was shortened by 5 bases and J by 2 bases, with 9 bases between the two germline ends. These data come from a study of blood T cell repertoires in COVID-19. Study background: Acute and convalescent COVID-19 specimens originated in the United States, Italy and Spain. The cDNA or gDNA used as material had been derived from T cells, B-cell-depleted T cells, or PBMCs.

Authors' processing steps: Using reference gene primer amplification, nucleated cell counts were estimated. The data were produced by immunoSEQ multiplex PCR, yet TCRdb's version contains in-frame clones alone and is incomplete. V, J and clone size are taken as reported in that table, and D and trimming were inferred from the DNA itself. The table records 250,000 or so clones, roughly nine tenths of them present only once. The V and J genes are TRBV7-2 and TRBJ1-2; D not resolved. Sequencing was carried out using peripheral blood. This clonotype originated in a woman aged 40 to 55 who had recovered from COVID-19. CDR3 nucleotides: TGTGCCAGCAGCCTTCCGGGGAACTATGGCTACACCTTC. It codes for CASSLPGNYGYTF.